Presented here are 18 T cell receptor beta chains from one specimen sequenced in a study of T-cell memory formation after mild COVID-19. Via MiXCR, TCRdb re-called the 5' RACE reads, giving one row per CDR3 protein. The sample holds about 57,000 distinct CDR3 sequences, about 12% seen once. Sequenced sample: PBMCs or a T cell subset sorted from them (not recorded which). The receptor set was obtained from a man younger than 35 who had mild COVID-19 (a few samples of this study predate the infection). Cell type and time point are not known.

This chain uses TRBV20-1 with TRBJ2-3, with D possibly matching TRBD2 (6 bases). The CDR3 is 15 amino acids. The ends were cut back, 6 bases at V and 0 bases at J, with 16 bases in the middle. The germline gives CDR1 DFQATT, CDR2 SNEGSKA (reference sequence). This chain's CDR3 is CSAIRGTASTDTQYF. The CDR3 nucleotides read TGCAGTGCCATTCGCGGGACCGCTAGCACAGATACGCAGTATTTT.

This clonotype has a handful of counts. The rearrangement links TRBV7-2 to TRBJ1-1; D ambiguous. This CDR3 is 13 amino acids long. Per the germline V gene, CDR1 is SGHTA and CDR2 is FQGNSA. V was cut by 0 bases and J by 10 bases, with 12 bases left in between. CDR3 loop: CASSLAPRQRAFF. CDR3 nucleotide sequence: TGTGCCAGCAGCTTAGCGCCTAGACAAAGAGCTTTCTTT. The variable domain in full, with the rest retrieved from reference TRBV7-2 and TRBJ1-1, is GAGVSQSPSNKVTEKGKDVELRCDPISGHTALYWYRQSLGQGLEFLIYFQGNSAPDKSGLPSDRFSAERTGGSVSTLTIQRTQQEDSAVYLCASSLAPRQRAFFGQGTRLTVV.

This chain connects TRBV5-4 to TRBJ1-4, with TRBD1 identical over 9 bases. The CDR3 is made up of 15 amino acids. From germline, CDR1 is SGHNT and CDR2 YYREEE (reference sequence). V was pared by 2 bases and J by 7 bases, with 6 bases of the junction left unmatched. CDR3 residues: CASSLTGGGVEKLFF. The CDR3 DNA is TGTGCCAGCAGCTTAACAGGGGGCGGTGTTGAAAAACTGTTTTTT.

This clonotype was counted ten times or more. Written as DNA, the CDR3 is TGTGCCAGCAGCCCAAAGGGCACAGATACGCAGTATTTT. Amino acids: CASSPKGTDTQYF. The chain employs TRBV7-2 and TRBJ2-3; D ambiguous. V was trimmed by 5 bases and J by 1 base, leaving 7 bases between them. The CDR3 sequence is 13 residues long. Germline V CDR1 and CDR2: SGHTA, FQGNSA. The full variable domain, with the rest looked up from reference TRBV7-2 and TRBJ2-3, is GAGVSQSPSNKVTEKGKDVELRCDPISGHTALYWYRQSLGQGLEFLIYFQGNSAPDKSGLPSDRFSAERTGGSVSTLTIQRTQQEDSAVYLCASSPKGTDTQYFGPGTRLTVL.

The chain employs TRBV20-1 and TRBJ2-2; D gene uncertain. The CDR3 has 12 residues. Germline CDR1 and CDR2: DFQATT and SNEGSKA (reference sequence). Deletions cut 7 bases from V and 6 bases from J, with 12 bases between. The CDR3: CSVQRNAGELFF. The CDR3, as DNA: TGCAGTGTACAGAGAAACGCCGGGGAGCTGTTTTTT.

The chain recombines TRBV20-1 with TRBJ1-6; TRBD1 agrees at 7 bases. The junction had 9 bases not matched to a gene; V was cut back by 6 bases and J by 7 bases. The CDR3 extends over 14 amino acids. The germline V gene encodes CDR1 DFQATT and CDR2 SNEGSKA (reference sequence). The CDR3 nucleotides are TGCAGTGCACCTCAGACAGGGATAAATTCACCCCTCCACTTT. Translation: CSAPQTGINSPLHF.

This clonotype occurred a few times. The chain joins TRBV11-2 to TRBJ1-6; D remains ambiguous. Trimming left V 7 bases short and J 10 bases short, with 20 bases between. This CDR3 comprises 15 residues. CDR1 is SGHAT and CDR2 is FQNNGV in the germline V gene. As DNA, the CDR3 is TGTGCCAGCACCCTGCGAGGAGGTGATGGATCACCCCTCCACTTT. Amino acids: CASTLRGGDGSPLHF.

The DNA for the CDR3 is TGTGCCAGACATGACAGGACTAGCAATCAGCCCCAGCATTTT. Translating it yields CARHDRTSNQPQHF. The chain recombines TRBV6-2 or TRBV6-3 with TRBJ1-5, with D possibly TRBD1 on 6 matching bases. Germline V gene lookup returns CDR1 MNHEY and CDR2 SVGEGT. Trimming left V 9 bases short and J 0 bases short, with 12 bases between. The CDR3 runs 14 residues.

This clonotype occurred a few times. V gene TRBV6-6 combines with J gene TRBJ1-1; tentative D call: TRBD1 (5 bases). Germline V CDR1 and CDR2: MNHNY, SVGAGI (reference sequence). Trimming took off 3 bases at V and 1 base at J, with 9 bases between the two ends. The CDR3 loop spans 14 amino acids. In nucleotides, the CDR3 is TGTGCCAGCAGTTATGGGACGTCGAACACTGAAGCTTTCTTT. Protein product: CASSYGTSNTEAFF.

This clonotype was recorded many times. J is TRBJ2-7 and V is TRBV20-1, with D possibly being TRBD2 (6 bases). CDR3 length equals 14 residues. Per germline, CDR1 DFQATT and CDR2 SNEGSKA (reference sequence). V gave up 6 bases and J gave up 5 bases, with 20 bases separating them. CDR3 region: CSATQRAGLDEQYF. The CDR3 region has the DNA TGCAGTGCGACACAGCGGGCAGGGCTGGACGAGCAGTACTTC.

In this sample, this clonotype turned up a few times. The CDR3 nucleotides are TGTGCCACCAGCAGCGGACAGGGGGTCCAGCCCCAGCATTTT. It encodes CATSSGQGVQPQHF. The chain joins TRBV15 to TRBJ1-5, with 10 bases aligning to TRBD1. The CDR3 covers 14 residues. Germline V gives CDR1 LNHNV, CDR2 YYDKDF (reference sequence). The V segment lost 3 bases and the J segment 7 bases; nucleotides outside the gene matches: 3.

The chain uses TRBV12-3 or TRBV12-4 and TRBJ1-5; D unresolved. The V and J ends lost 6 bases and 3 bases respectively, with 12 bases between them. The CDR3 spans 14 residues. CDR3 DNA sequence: TGTGCCAGCAGACCAGGACGGAACAATCAGCCCCAGCATTTT. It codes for CASRPGRNNQPQHF.

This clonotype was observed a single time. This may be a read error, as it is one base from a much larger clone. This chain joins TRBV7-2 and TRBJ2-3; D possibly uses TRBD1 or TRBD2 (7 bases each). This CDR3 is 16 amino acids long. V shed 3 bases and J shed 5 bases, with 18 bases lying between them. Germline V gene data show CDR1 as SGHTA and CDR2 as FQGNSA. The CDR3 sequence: CASSFGPGGAEDTQYF. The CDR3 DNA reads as TGTGCCAGCAGCTTCGGCCCAGGGGGGGCCGAAGATACGCAGTATTTT.

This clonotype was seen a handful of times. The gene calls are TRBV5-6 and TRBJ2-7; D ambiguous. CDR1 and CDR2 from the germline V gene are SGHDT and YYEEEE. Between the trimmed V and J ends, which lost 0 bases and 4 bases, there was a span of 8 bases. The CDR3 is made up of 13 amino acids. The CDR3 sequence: CASSLEVGYEQYV. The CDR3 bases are TGTGCCAGCAGCTTGGAGGTAGGGTACGAGCAGTACGTC.

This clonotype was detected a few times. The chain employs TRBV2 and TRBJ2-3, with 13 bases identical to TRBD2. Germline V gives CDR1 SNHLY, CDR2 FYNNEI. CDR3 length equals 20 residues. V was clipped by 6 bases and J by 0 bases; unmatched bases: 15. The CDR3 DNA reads TGTGCCAGCAGGGATCCTCAGGGACTAGCGGGGACTTCTAGCACAGATACGCAGTATTTT. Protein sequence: CASRDPQGLAGTSSTDTQYF.

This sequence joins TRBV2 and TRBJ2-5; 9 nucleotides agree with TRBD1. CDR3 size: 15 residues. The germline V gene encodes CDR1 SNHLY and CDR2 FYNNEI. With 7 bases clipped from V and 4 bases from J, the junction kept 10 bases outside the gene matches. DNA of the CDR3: TGTGCCAGCATGACCGGGACAGGGATAGGAGAGACCCAGTACTTC. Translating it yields CASMTGTGIGETQYF.

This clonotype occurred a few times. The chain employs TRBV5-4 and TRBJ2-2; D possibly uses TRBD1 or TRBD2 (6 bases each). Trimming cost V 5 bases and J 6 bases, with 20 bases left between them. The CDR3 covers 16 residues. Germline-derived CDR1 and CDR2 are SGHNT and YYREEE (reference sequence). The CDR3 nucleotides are TGTGCCAGCAGGCCTGAGGGGGGCGCCGAATCCGGGGAGCTGTTTTTT. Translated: CASRPEGGAESGELFF.

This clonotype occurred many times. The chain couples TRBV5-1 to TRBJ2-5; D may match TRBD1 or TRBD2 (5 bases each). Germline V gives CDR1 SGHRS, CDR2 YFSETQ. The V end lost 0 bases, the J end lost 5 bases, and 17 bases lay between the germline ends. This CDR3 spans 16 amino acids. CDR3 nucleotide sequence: TGCGCCAGCAGCTTGGCGGACACCTCCTCGGGGGAGACCCAGTACTTC. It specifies CASSLADTSSGETQYF. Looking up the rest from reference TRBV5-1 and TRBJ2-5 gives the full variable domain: KAGVTQTPRYLIKTRGQQVTLSCSPISGHRSVSWYQQTPGQGLQFLFEYFSETQRNKGNFPGRFSGRQFSNSRSEMNVSTLELGDSALYLCASSLADTSSGETQYFGPGTRLLVL.